Following are 32 T cell receptor beta chains from one sample sequenced in a study of blood T cell repertoires in COVID-19. TCRdb's copy holds only in-frame clones and misses some; the assay was immunoSEQ multiplex PCR. The table includes 200,000 to 300,000 clones, about nine tenths detected once. The sequencing input was PBMCs or T cells enriched from blood (not recorded which). These TCRs come from a woman in her 30s with acute COVID-19.

V and J are TRBV28 and TRBJ1-2; TRBD1 matches 9 bases. Germline V gene lookup returns CDR1 MDHEN and CDR2 SYDVKM. V shed 7 bases and J 2 bases; nucleotides not matched to a gene: 20. CDR3 length equals 19 residues. In DNA form, the CDR3 reads TGTGCCAGCACCCCTGTACAGGGGGCCGTTTCGTATGGGAACTATGGCTACACCTTC. Encoded protein: CASTPVQGAVSYGNYGYTF.

The CDR3 sequence is CASSPLGQGAPQPQHF. In nucleotides, the CDR3 is TGTGCCAGCTCACCACTGGGACAGGGCGCCCCTCAGCCCCAGCATTTT. This rearrangement joins TRBV18 to TRBJ1-5; TRBD1 aligns across 9 bases. The CDR3 totals 16 residues. CDR1 is KGHSH and CDR2 is LQKENI in the germline V gene. With V trimmed by 1 base and J by 6 bases, 7 bases remained unmatched.

The chain uses TRBV10-3 and TRBJ1-6, with D perhaps TRBD1 (6 bases). V was shortened by 10 bases and J by 13 bases, with 20 bases between the two germline ends. Germline loops: CDR1 ENHRY, CDR2 SYGVKD. The CDR3 consists of 13 residues. CDR3 residues: CASPLGGKDPLHF. The CDR3 DNA follows: TGTGCCAGCCCTTTAGGGGGTAAGGACCCCCTCCACTTT.

This sequence joins TRBV10-1 and TRBJ2-7; D unclear. V shed 0 bases and J shed 9 bases, with 21 bases lying between them. This CDR3 region has 16 residues. Germline lookup yields CDR1 WNHNN and CDR2 SYGVQD (reference sequence). The CDR3, as DNA: TGCGCCAGCAGTGAGTCTATCGGTACTACCTCCTTCGTGCAGTACTTC. Its protein product is CASSESIGTTSFVQYF.

The chain employs TRBV27 and TRBJ2-2; maybe TRBD1 (6 bases). Germline V gene sequence: CDR1 MNHEY, CDR2 SMNVEV (reference sequence). The V end was cut by 6 bases, the J end by 2 bases, with 16 bases between. This CDR3 spans 16 amino acids. The CDR3 sequence: CASSTGTKINTGELFF. The DNA of the CDR3 is TGTGCCAGCAGCACCGGGACAAAGATCAACACCGGGGAGCTGTTTTTT.

The chain combines TRBV5-1 with TRBJ2-7, with a weak D call TRBD2 (6 bases). CDR3 length equals 16 residues. V lost 4 bases, J lost 7 bases, and 24 bases lay in between. Germline-derived CDR1 and CDR2 are SGHRS and YFSETQ. CDR3 sequence (DNA): TGCGCCAGCAGCGACTCTTTATCTGGACTACTGGGGGAGCAGTACTTC. Its protein is CASSDSLSGLLGEQYF.

V is TRBV5-8 and J is TRBJ2-5; TRBD1 is a possible D gene (6 bases). V was trimmed by 0 bases and J by 4 bases, leaving 16 bases between them. CDR1 and CDR2 (germline): SGHTS, YDEGEE. This CDR3 contains 16 residues. The DNA of the CDR3 is TGTGCCAGCAGCTTGGGAATGAACAGGGTGTCAGAGACCCAGTACTTC. The encoded protein is CASSLGMNRVSETQYF.

The chain is built from TRBV7-2 and TRBJ2-1, with TRBD2 matching over 7 bases. Per the germline V gene, CDR1 is SGHTA and CDR2 is FQGNSA. There are 15 residues in the CDR3. V lost 2 bases, J lost 5 bases, and 6 bases stayed unmatched. The CDR3 loop is CASSLIQRGNNEQFF. The CDR3 DNA follows: TGTGCCAGCAGCTTAATCCAGCGGGGAAACAATGAGCAGTTCTTC.

The chain links TRBV7-8 to TRBJ1-2, with D possibly being TRBD1 (5 bases). The germline V gene encodes CDR1 SGHVS and CDR2 FQNEAQ. The CDR3 has 13 residues. Trimming stripped 0 bases from V and 8 bases from J, with 10 bases between. The CDR3 region is CASSLAGAQGYTF. The CDR3, as DNA: TGTGCCAGCAGCTTAGCAGGGGCGCAGGGCTACACCTTC.

This clone was observed once. The chain recombines TRBV5-6 with TRBJ1-6; 9 bases line up with TRBD1. V lost 2 bases, J lost 4 bases, and 4 bases stayed unmatched. The CDR3 has 16 amino acids. Germline V lookup: CDR1 SGHDT, CDR2 YYEEEE. The CDR3 spells CASSLGQGIYNSPLHF. DNA for the CDR3: TGTGCCAGCAGCTTAGGACAGGGGATATATAATTCACCCCTCCACTTT.

This clone showed up just once. The V gene is TRBV7-2, the J gene TRBJ1-2, with 8 bases that match TRBD1. Germline CDR1 reads SGHTA; CDR2 reads FQGNSA. This CDR3 region has 13 residues. Germline trimming cut 5 bases from V and 8 bases from J; bases unmatched to any gene: 7. CDR3: CASSRQGQGGYTF. Written as DNA, the CDR3 is TGTGCCAGCAGCCGACAGGGGCAAGGGGGCTACACCTTC. The variable domain in full, with the rest retrieved from reference TRBV7-2 and TRBJ1-2, is GAGVSQSPSNKVTEKGKDVELRCDPISGHTALYWYRQSLGQGLEFLIYFQGNSAPDKSGLPSDRFSAERTGGSVSTLTIQRTQQEDSAVYLCASSRQGQGGYTFGSGTRLTVV.

The gene calls are TRBV6-5 and TRBJ1-5, with TRBD1 matching over 7 bases. From germline, CDR1 is MNHEY and CDR2 SVGAGI. With 0 bases clipped from V and 7 bases from J, the junction kept 3 bases outside the gene matches. The length of the CDR3 is 14 residues. CDR3 nucleotide sequence: TGTGCCAGCAGTTACTCGAAGGGGGCCCAGCCCCAGCATTTT. It specifies CASSYSKGAQPQHF.

V gene TRBV28 combines with J gene TRBJ1-6, with unresolved D. This CDR3 region has 16 residues. Between the trimmed V and J ends, which lost 3 bases and 5 bases, there was a span of 14 bases. From germline, CDR1 is MDHEN and CDR2 SYDVKM. In DNA, the CDR3 is TGTGCCAGCAGTTTGTTAGAAGCCCGCCATAATTCACCCCTCCACTTT. Residues: CASSLLEARHNSPLHF.

This rearrangement joins TRBV5-1 to TRBJ2-1; TRBD2 matches 11 bases. After removal of 4 bases from V and 0 bases from J, the junction contained 12 bases not matched to a gene. This CDR3 spans 19 amino acids. Looked up from germline, CDR1 is SGHRS and CDR2 is YFSETQ. CDR3 coding DNA: TGCGCCAGCAGCCCCCGGCTAGCGGGGGGCTCCAGCTCCTACAATGAGCAGTTCTTC. Translated: CASSPRLAGGSSSYNEQFF.

This chain connects TRBV28 to TRBJ1-5, with TRBD1 matching 7 bases. Per germline, CDR1 MDHEN and CDR2 SYDVKM. The ends lost 6 bases at V and 0 bases at J; junction bases unmatched: 8. The CDR3 sequence is 16 residues long. In DNA, the CDR3 is TGTGCCAGCAGAGACGGGACAGCCATTAGCAATCAGCCCCAGCATTTT. The encoded protein is CASRDGTAISNQPQHF.

The J gene is TRBJ2-2, the V gene TRBV19; 11 bases are shared with TRBD2. CDR1 and CDR2 (germline): LNHDA, SQIVND (reference sequence). Losses at the gene ends were 3 bases for V and 5 bases for J; bases not matched to a gene: 5. The CDR3 runs 16 residues. The CDR3 nucleotides are TGTGCCAGTAGTATTGGTCGACTAGCGGGGACCGGGGAGCTGTTTTTT. It encodes CASSIGRLAGTGELFF.

V usage is TRBV28 and J usage is TRBJ1-2; D may be TRBD1 (5 bases). CDR1 is MDHEN, CDR2 SYDVKM, per germline. Trimming left V 5 bases short and J 3 bases short, with 10 bases between. This CDR3 has 13 amino acids. The CDR3 protein is CASSKWDYYGYTF. The CDR3 DNA sequence: TGTGCCAGCAGTAAGTGGGACTACTATGGCTACACCTTC.

V gene TRBV19 combines with J gene TRBJ2-7; tentative D call: TRBD2 (7 bases). Between the trimmed V and J ends, which lost 3 bases and 4 bases, there was a span of 16 bases. Germline V gene data show CDR1 as LNHDA and CDR2 as SQIVND (reference sequence). The CDR3 runs to 15 residues. In DNA, the CDR3 is TGTGCCAGTAGTATCGCGTGGGGGGGCGCGTACGAGCAGTACTTC. Residues: CASSIAWGGAYEQYF.

The chain joins TRBV28 to TRBJ2-7; TRBD2 might be the D (5 bases). Trimming pared 5 bases from V and 3 bases from J, leaving 14 bases between. The CDR3 covers 14 residues. CDR1 is MDHEN and CDR2 is SYDVKM in the germline V gene. Here the CDR3 DNA reads TGTGCCAGCAGTATCGGGAACGCCTTCTACGAGCAGTACTTC. It yields the protein CASSIGNAFYEQYF.

The J gene is TRBJ1-6, the V gene TRBV2; the D gene is possibly TRBD1 (6 bases). CDR3 length equals 13 residues. Germline V gene data show CDR1 as SNHLY and CDR2 as FYNNEI. V was shortened by 7 bases and J by 8 bases, with 12 bases between the two germline ends. This chain's CDR3 is CASTTGSYSPLHF. The CDR3 DNA reads TGTGCCAGCACTACAGGGTCGTATTCACCCCTCCACTTT.

The CDR3 is CASSIMAGKDEQYF. CDR3 DNA: TGTGCCAGTAGTATTATGGCAGGGAAGGACGAGCAGTACTTC. This rearrangement joins TRBV19 to TRBJ2-7; possible D gene TRBD1, 5 bases. This CDR3 has 14 amino acids. The V gene's germline CDR1 is LNHDA and CDR2 SQIVND (reference sequence). Trimming removed 3 bases at V and 5 bases at J, with 14 bases between.

The chain recombines TRBV6-6 with TRBJ1-1; TRBD1 matches at 10 bases. The germline CDR1 and CDR2 sequences are MNHNY and SVGAGI (reference sequence). J lost 1 base, V lost 5 bases, and 7 bases had no gene match. The CDR3 runs 16 residues. CDR3 sequence reads: CASSQRDRGSNTEAFF. In DNA form, the CDR3 reads TGTGCCAGCAGTCAACGGGACAGGGGATCGAACACTGAAGCTTTCTTT.

The chain is built from TRBV7-2 and TRBJ1-2; possibly TRBD1 for D (6 bases). Germline CDR1 reads SGHTA; CDR2 reads FQGNSA. The V end was cut by 0 bases, the J end by 0 bases, with 11 bases between. CDR3 length: 16 amino acids. The CDR3 DNA follows: TGTGCCAGCAGCTTAGCGGGGGCCCAATCTAACTATGGCTACACCTTC. It is translated as CASSLAGAQSNYGYTF.

J is TRBJ1-2 and V is TRBV5-1; 7 bases are shared with TRBD1. This CDR3 region has 14 residues. The ends lost 4 bases at V and 4 bases at J; junction bases unmatched: 7. Germline V gives CDR1 SGHRS, CDR2 YFSETQ. CDR3 bases: TGCGCCAGCAGCCCAGGACAGGATCCCTATGGCTACACCTTC. Translation gives CASSPGQDPYGYTF.

The rearrangement links TRBV30 to TRBJ2-1; TRBD1 matches at 7 bases. This CDR3 comprises 12 residues. Germline CDR1 reads GTSNPN; CDR2 reads SVGIG (reference sequence). Trimming removed 4 bases from V and 7 bases from J; junction bases left unmatched: 4. The CDR3 here is CAWTDRVNEQFF. The CDR3 nucleotides read TGTGCCTGGACAGACAGGGTAAATGAGCAGTTCTTC. Full variable domain (outside the CDR3, taken from reference TRBV30 and TRBJ2-1): SQTIHQWPATLVQPVGSPLSLECTVEGTSNPNLYWYRQAAGRGLQLLFYSVGIGQISSEVPQNLSASRPQDRQFILSSKKLLLSDSGFYLCAWTDRVNEQFFGPGTRLTVL.

V gene TRBV27 combines with J gene TRBJ2-3; no firm D call. The CDR3 totals 13 residues. The V end was cut by 4 bases, the J end by 6 bases, with 11 bases between. Germline CDR1 is MNHEY and CDR2 is SMNVEV (reference sequence). CDR3 residues: CASSSVLADTQYF. The CDR3 DNA reads TGTGCCAGCAGTTCCGTGTTAGCTGATACGCAGTATTTT.

The rearrangement uses TRBV30 and TRBJ1-2, with D possibly TRBD1 on 5 matching bases. The CDR3 has 11 amino acids. Germline CDR1 GTSNPN, CDR2 SVGIG (reference sequence). V dropped 5 bases and J dropped 8 bases, with 12 bases sitting between them. CDR3 sequence: CAWEAGVGYTF. CDR3 nucleotide sequence: TGTGCCTGGGAGGCGGGGGTCGGCTACACCTTC.

The chain has TRBV5-1 and TRBJ2-5, with 11 nucleotides matching TRBD2. The CDR3 spans 14 residues. Germline V gene data show CDR1 as SGHRS and CDR2 as YFSETQ. V lost 3 bases to trimming and J lost 3 bases; unmatched junction nucleotides: 1. The CDR3: CASSWGLAEETQYF. The CDR3 bases are TGCGCCAGCAGCTGGGGACTAGCGGAAGAGACCCAGTACTTC.

The chain couples TRBV3-1 (or the pseudogene TRBV3-2) to TRBJ2-5; 9 bases are a match to TRBD1. Germline CDR1 reads LGHDT; CDR2 reads YNNKEL (reference sequence). Trimming took 4 bases from V and 5 from J; bases not matched to a gene: 8. The CDR3 is 15 amino acids. The CDR3 is CASSPRQGGWETQYF. Written as DNA, the CDR3 is TGTGCCAGCAGCCCTCGACAGGGGGGGTGGGAGACCCAGTACTTC.

This chain uses TRBV3-1 (or the pseudogene TRBV3-2) with TRBJ1-1, with 7 bases fitting TRBD1. Trimming took 4 bases from V and 5 from J; bases not matched to a gene: 7. The germline V gene has CDR1 LGHDT and CDR2 YNNKEL (reference sequence). The length of the CDR3 is 14 residues. The CDR3 spells CASSRQGGWTEAFF. For the CDR3, the DNA is TGTGCCAGCAGCCGACAGGGAGGATGGACTGAAGCTTTCTTT.

The chain couples TRBV30 to TRBJ1-4; D is unclear. V lost 4 bases and J lost 1, with 4 bases in between. The CDR3 is 12 amino acids. Germline CDR1 GTSNPN, CDR2 SVGIG (reference sequence). The CDR3 region is CAWTETNEKLFF. CDR3 nucleotide sequence: TGTGCCTGGACAGAAACTAATGAAAAACTGTTTTTT. Supplemented by reference TRBV30 and TRBJ1-4, the full variable domain reads SQTIHQWPATLVQPVGSPLSLECTVEGTSNPNLYWYRQAAGRGLQLLFYSVGIGQISSEVPQNLSASRPQDRQFILSSKKLLLSDSGFYLCAWTETNEKLFFGSGTQLSVL.

The chain links TRBV5-6 to TRBJ1-2, with a tentative D call TRBD1 (5 bases). The length of the CDR3 is 13 residues. Looked up from germline, CDR1 is SGHDT and CDR2 is YYEEEE. V gave up 8 bases and J gave up 2 bases, with 13 bases separating them. As DNA, the CDR3 is TGTGCCAGTCAGCGTGGGGGGAACTATGGCTACACCTTC. The encoded protein is CASQRGGNYGYTF. The full variable domain, rest sourced from reference TRBV5-6 and TRBJ1-2, is DAGVTQSPTHLIKTRGQQVTLRCSPKSGHDTVSWYQQALGQGPQFIFQYYEEEERQRGNFPDRFSGHQFPNYSSELNVNALLLGDSALYLCASQRGGNYGYTFGSGTRLTVV.